These T cell receptor beta chains were read from a single sample in a study of Graves' ophthalmopathy and Graves' hyperthyroidism. A single record per CDR3 protein comes from TCRdb applying MiXCR to the multiplex PCR reads. The table includes 680,000 or so distinct CDR3 sequences, 20% to 25% detected once. The sample was peripheral blood. These TCRs come from a young woman with stable Graves' hyperthyroidism. Some clones in this sample may be carry-over from other donors' samples. Each CDR3 is given with its conserved first and last residue. Fields, in order: clone size, V gene, J gene, D gene, CDR3 protein, CDR3 DNA. A D gene is named only where the DNA matches it firmly. For some rows the clone size is stated as once, few or many, or as a class when expanded; others skip it.

clone size: few
V gene: TRBV27
J gene: TRBJ2-2
D gene: .
CDR3 protein: CASSSGRLPNTGELFF
CDR3 DNA: TGTGCCAGCAGTTCCGGACGGTTGCCAAACACCGGGGAGCTGTTTTTT

clone size: many
V gene: TRBV12-3/TRBV12-4
J gene: TRBJ2-5
D gene: TRBD1
CDR3 protein: CASSPGTVIQETQYF
CDR3 DNA: TGTGCCAGCAGCCCCGGGACAGTGATCCAGGAGACCCAGTACTTC

clone size: .
V gene: TRBV24-1
J gene: TRBJ1-1
D gene: .
CDR3 protein: CATSAGDEDTEAFF
CDR3 DNA: TGTGCCACCAGTGCCGGAGATGAGGACACTGAAGCTTTCTTT

clone size: many
V gene: TRBV12-3/TRBV12-4
J gene: TRBJ1-1
D gene: .
CDR3 protein: CASSLLDRPGSEAFF
CDR3 DNA: TGTGCCAGCAGTTTACTCGACAGGCCGGGATCTGAAGCTTTCTTT

clone size: .
V gene: TRBV9
J gene: TRBJ2-5
D gene: .
CDR3 protein: CASSAGAYPETQYF
CDR3 DNA: TGTGCCAGCAGCGCCGGGGCTTATCCAGAGACCCAGTACTTC

clone size: many
V gene: TRBV20-1
J gene: TRBJ2-7
D gene: .
CDR3 protein: CSARILGEQYF
CDR3 DNA: TGCAGTGCTAGGATTCTGGGCGAGCAGTACTTC

clone size: .
V gene: TRBV19
J gene: TRBJ2-2
D gene: .
CDR3 protein: CASSGQANTGELFF
CDR3 DNA: TGTGCCAGTAGCGGGCAAGCGAACACCGGGGAGCTGTTTTTT

clone size: .
V gene: TRBV20-1
J gene: TRBJ1-1
D gene: .
CDR3 protein: CSARVLLGTEAFF
CDR3 DNA: TGCAGTGCTAGAGTTCTTTTGGGAACTGAAGCTTTCTTT

clone size: many
V gene: TRBV28
J gene: TRBJ2-7
D gene: TRBD2
CDR3 protein: CASSSPSAGGSYEQYF
CDR3 DNA: TGTGCCAGCAGTTCCCCGAGCGCGGGAGGTTCCTACGAGCAGTACTTC

clone size: many
V gene: TRBV20-1
J gene: TRBJ2-7
D gene: TRBD2
CDR3 protein: CSAPSPGAGYEQYF
CDR3 DNA: TGCAGTGCTCCCTCCCCGGGAGCGGGGTACGAGCAGTACTTC

clone size: few
V gene: TRBV27
J gene: TRBJ2-7
D gene: TRBD1
CDR3 protein: CASSLRQGDEQYF
CDR3 DNA: TGTGCCAGCAGTTTAAGGCAGGGGGACGAGCAGTACTTC

clone size: many
V gene: TRBV28
J gene: TRBJ1-1
D gene: TRBD1
CDR3 protein: CASRRQGPNTEAFF
CDR3 DNA: TGTGCCAGCAGGAGACAGGGGCCGAACACTGAAGCTTTCTTT

clone size: many
V gene: TRBV19
J gene: TRBJ2-7
D gene: .
CDR3 protein: CASSGPTVDVPNYEQYF
CDR3 DNA: TGTGCCAGTAGTGGCCCGACCGTCGATGTGCCGAACTACGAGCAGTACTTC

clone size: .
V gene: TRBV5-4
J gene: TRBJ1-5
D gene: .
CDR3 protein: CASSVGQGSLYSNQPHHF
CDR3 DNA: .

clone size: .
V gene: TRBV7-2
J gene: TRBJ2-7
D gene: .
CDR3 protein: CASSLAVGLGGYEQYF
CDR3 DNA: TGTGCCAGCAGCTTAGCCGTTGGACTGGGGGGTTACGAGCAGTACTTC

clone size: many
V gene: TRBV12-3/TRBV12-4
J gene: TRBJ1-2
D gene: .
CDR3 protein: CASSQPGGYGYTF
CDR3 DNA: TGTGCCAGCAGTCAACCTGGGGGCTATGGCTACACCTTC

clone size: .
V gene: TRBV28
J gene: TRBJ2-2
D gene: .
CDR3 protein: CASSLTHTNTGELFF
CDR3 DNA: TGTGCCAGCAGTTTGACCCACACTAACACCGGGGAGCTGTTTTTT

clone size: .
V gene: TRBV6-1
J gene: TRBJ2-2
D gene: TRBD1
CDR3 protein: CAGQDRGPTGELFF
CDR3 DNA: TGTGCCGGACAAGACAGGGGGCCCACCGGGGAGCTGTTTTTT

clone size: few
V gene: TRBV18
J gene: TRBJ2-2
D gene: TRBD2
CDR3 protein: CASSLGLAGPYNTGELFF
CDR3 DNA: TGTGCCAGCTCACTGGGACTAGCGGGACCTTACAACACCGGGGAGCTGTTTTTT

clone size: many
V gene: TRBV6-1
J gene: TRBJ1-1
D gene: .
CDR3 protein: CASSEFGSTEAFF
CDR3 DNA: TGTGCCAGCAGTGAATTTGGTTCCACTGAAGCTTTCTTT

clone size: many
V gene: TRBV30
J gene: TRBJ1-5
D gene: .
CDR3 protein: CAWSEVGGNQPQHF
CDR3 DNA: TGTGCCTGGAGCGAGGTGGGTGGCAATCAGCCCCAGCATTTT

clone size: few
V gene: TRBV4-3
J gene: TRBJ1-2
D gene: TRBD1
CDR3 protein: CASSQRTGEGYGYTF
CDR3 DNA: TGCGCCAGCAGCCAAAGGACAGGGGAGGGGTATGGCTACACCTTC

clone size: many
V gene: TRBV11-2
J gene: TRBJ2-5
D gene: .
CDR3 protein: CASRLFGGAETQYF
CDR3 DNA: TGTGCCAGCAGGCTATTTGGGGGGGCGGAGACCCAGTACTTC

clone size: .
V gene: TRBV20-1
J gene: TRBJ2-5
D gene: TRBD2
CDR3 protein: CSAPRLAGGLETQYF
CDR3 DNA: TGCAGTGCCCCAAGGCTAGCGGGGGGGTTAGAGACCCAGTACTTC

clone size: many
V gene: TRBV5-4
J gene: TRBJ1-1
D gene: .
CDR3 protein: CASSVRGIDTEAFF
CDR3 DNA: TGTGCCAGCAGTGTCCGGGGCATTGACACTGAAGCTTTCTTT

clone size: many
V gene: TRBV12-3/TRBV12-4
J gene: TRBJ2-7
D gene: .
CDR3 protein: CASSPRTVSYEQYF
CDR3 DNA: TGCGCCAGCAGCCCGCGGACAGTATCCTACGAGCAGTACTTC

clone size: many
V gene: TRBV6-1
J gene: TRBJ1-1
D gene: .
CDR3 protein: CASRPAGDTEAFF
CDR3 DNA: TGTGCCAGCAGACCCGCCGGAGACACTGAAGCTTTCTTT

clone size: few
V gene: TRBV6-5
J gene: TRBJ2-7
D gene: .
CDR3 protein: CASSYSQQGTYEQYF
CDR3 DNA: TGTGCCAGCAGTTACTCGCAACAGGGTACCTACGAGCAGTACTTC

clone size: many
V gene: TRBV2
J gene: TRBJ2-7
D gene: TRBD1
CDR3 protein: CASSGGQGSYEQYF
CDR3 DNA: TGTGCCAGCAGTGGAGGACAGGGATCCTACGAGCAGTACTTC

clone size: .
V gene: TRBV7-6
J gene: TRBJ1-1
D gene: .
CDR3 protein: CASSLGPSGNTEAFF
CDR3 DNA: TGTGCCAGCAGCTTAGGGCCCTCTGGGAACACTGAAGCTTTCTTT

clone size: few
V gene: TRBV10-2
J gene: TRBJ2-2
D gene: TRBD1
CDR3 protein: CASSETPPGQGAGELFF
CDR3 DNA: TGCGCCAGCAGTGAAACTCCCCCGGGACAGGGTGCCGGGGAGCTGTTTTTT

clone size: many
V gene: TRBV13
J gene: TRBJ1-3
D gene: .
CDR3 protein: CASSLGGRSGNTIYF
CDR3 DNA: TGTGCCAGCAGCTTAGGCGGCAGATCTGGAAACACCATATATTTT

clone size: many
V gene: TRBV6-1
J gene: TRBJ2-5
D gene: TRBD2
CDR3 protein: CASSERILAGGETQYF
CDR3 DNA: TGTGCCAGCAGTGAAAGAATTCTAGCGGGAGGAGAGACCCAGTACTTC

clone size: many
V gene: TRBV20-1
J gene: TRBJ2-3
D gene: TRBD2
CDR3 protein: CSARWLAGADTQYF
CDR3 DNA: TGCAGTGCTAGATGGCTAGCGGGAGCAGATACGCAGTATTTT

clone size: many
V gene: TRBV20-1
J gene: TRBJ1-1
D gene: .
CDR3 protein: CSARDGGTEAFF
CDR3 DNA: TGCAGTGCTAGAGACGGGGGCACTGAAGCTTTCTTT

clone size: many
V gene: TRBV6-1
J gene: TRBJ1-6
D gene: TRBD1
CDR3 protein: CASRRTGESPLHF
CDR3 DNA: TGTGCCAGCAGGAGGACAGGGGAGTCACCCCTCCACTTT

clone size: many
V gene: TRBV19
J gene: TRBJ1-5
D gene: TRBD1
CDR3 protein: CASNPGQGVVMGNQPQHF
CDR3 DNA: TGTGCCAGTAATCCGGGACAGGGGGTTGTAATGGGCAATCAGCCCCAGCATTTT

clone size: many
V gene: TRBV7-2
J gene: TRBJ1-5
D gene: .
CDR3 protein: CASSLAKYQPQHF
CDR3 DNA: TGTGCCAGCAGCTTAGCCAAATATCAGCCCCAGCATTTT

clone size: many
V gene: TRBV6-1
J gene: TRBJ1-2
D gene: .
CDR3 protein: CASRTPSGSLHYGYTF
CDR3 DNA: TGTGCCAGCAGGACCCCCTCTGGAAGCTTACACTATGGCTACACCTTC

clone size: many
V gene: TRBV6-2/TRBV6-3
J gene: TRBJ2-2
D gene: .
CDR3 protein: CASSPFGGELFF
CDR3 DNA: TGTGCCAGCAGCCCATTCGGCGGGGAGCTGTTTTTT

clone size: many
V gene: TRBV10-3
J gene: TRBJ2-7
D gene: .
CDR3 protein: CAISANYYEQYF
CDR3 DNA: TGTGCCATCAGTGCTAACTACTACGAGCAGTACTTC

clone size: many
V gene: TRBV11-3
J gene: TRBJ1-1
D gene: .
CDR3 protein: CASSLQAVVGDTEAFF
CDR3 DNA: TGTGCCAGCAGCTTACAGGCAGTCGTGGGGGACACTGAAGCTTTCTTT

clone size: .
V gene: TRBV18
J gene: TRBJ2-2
D gene: .
CDR3 protein: CASSPSDRLLLPGVLFF
CDR3 DNA: TGTGCCAGCTCACCATCCGACAGACTCCTTTTGCCGGGGGTGCTGTTTTTT

clone size: few
V gene: TRBV3-1
J gene: TRBJ2-7
D gene: .
CDR3 protein: CASSQARGEQYF
CDR3 DNA: TGTGCCAGCAGCCAAGCGAGAGGCGAGCAGTACTTC

clone size: many
V gene: TRBV12-3/TRBV12-4
J gene: TRBJ2-2
D gene: TRBD1
CDR3 protein: CASARGGTGRELFF
CDR3 DNA: TGTGCCTCCGCGCGTGGTGGGACAGGGAGGGAGCTGTTTTTT

clone size: many
V gene: TRBV7-6
J gene: TRBJ2-2
D gene: .
CDR3 protein: CASSWAVNTGELFF
CDR3 DNA: TGTGCCAGCAGCTGGGCAGTGAACACCGGGGAGCTGTTTTTT

clone size: few
V gene: TRBV28
J gene: TRBJ2-2
D gene: .
CDR3 protein: CASSPLLNTGELFF
CDR3 DNA: TGTGCCAGCAGTCCCCTCCTGAACACCGGGGAGCTGTTTTTT

clone size: .
V gene: TRBV14
J gene: TRBJ2-1
D gene: TRBD2
CDR3 protein: CASSPGLAVYNEQFF
CDR3 DNA: TGTGCCAGCAGCCCGGGACTAGCGGTGTACAATGAGCAGTTCTTC

clone size: few
V gene: TRBV20-1
J gene: TRBJ2-2
D gene: TRBD2
CDR3 protein: CSARGGLAGGNTGELFF
CDR3 DNA: TGCAGTGCTAGAGGGGGACTAGCGGGAGGGAACACCGGGGAGCTGTTTTTT

clone size: many
V gene: TRBV2
J gene: TRBJ1-3
D gene: .
CDR3 protein: CASSNRATVHSGNTIYF
CDR3 DNA: TGTGCCAGCAGCAACCGAGCGACAGTCCACTCTGGAAACACCATATATTTT

clone size: many
V gene: TRBV11-2
J gene: TRBJ2-5
D gene: .
CDR3 protein: CASRQEYQETQYF
CDR3 DNA: TGTGCCAGCAGACAAGAGTACCAAGAGACCCAGTACTTC

clone size: .
V gene: TRBV12-3/TRBV12-4
J gene: TRBJ2-2
D gene: .
CDR3 protein: CASTKWREGGELFF
CDR3 DNA: TGTGCCAGCACCAAGTGGAGGGAAGGCGGGGAGCTGTTTTTT

clone size: many
V gene: TRBV20-1
J gene: TRBJ1-1
D gene: .
CDR3 protein: CSASNGENTEAFF
CDR3 DNA: TGCAGTGCTAGTAACGGGGAGAACACTGAAGCTTTCTTT

clone size: .
V gene: TRBV12-3/TRBV12-4
J gene: TRBJ1-5
D gene: TRBD1
CDR3 protein: CASSPSDRGIQPQHF
CDR3 DNA: TGTGCCAGCAGCCCGTCGGACAGGGGAATTCAGCCCCAGCATTTT